This is a list of T cell receptor beta chains from one sample in a study of siplizumab effects on memory and regulatory T cells. Sequencing used immunoSEQ multiplex PCR; TCRdb keeps in-frame clones, though not all of them. The sample lists tens of thousands of clones, nearly 98% occurring once. The material sequenced was naive CD4+ T cells sorted from blood. The receptors derive from a human donor in good health. Both conserved end residues are part of each CDR3. D genes are given only for firm matches.

v_gene,d_gene,j_gene,CDR3aa,CDR3nt
TRBV4-1,TRBD1,TRBJ1-1,CASSHLGGGQGPRAFF,TGCGCCAGCAGCCACCTAGGAGGCGGACAGGGGCCTAGGGCTTTCTTT
TRBV19,-,TRBJ2-3,CASSLKGLSTDTQYF,TGTGCCAGTAGTCTAAAGGGGCTAAGCACAGATACGCAGTATTTT
TRBV5-1,-,TRBJ1-3,CASSLAGRFSGNTIYF,TGCGCCAGCAGCTTGGCCGGGAGATTCTCTGGAAACACCATATATTTT
TRBV6-1,-,TRBJ1-3,CASITRTVSGNTIYF,TGTGCCAGCATTACCAGGACAGTCTCTGGAAACACCATATATTTT
TRBV7-9,-,TRBJ1-3,CASSLDQLLSGNTIYF,TGTGCCAGCAGCCTAGATCAGCTGTTATCTGGAAACACCATATATTTT
TRBV6-4,-,TRBJ2-1,CASRGGHEQFF,TGTGCCAGCAGGGGGGGGCATGAGCAGTTCTTC
TRBV27,-,TRBJ1-5,CASSLSGDWRYSNQPQHF,TGTGCCAGCAGTTTATCGGGAGATTGGAGATATAGCAATCAGCCCCAGCATTTT
TRBV9,TRBD2,TRBJ2-1,CASSATSGANEQFF,TGTGCCAGCAGCGCGACTAGCGGGGCAAATGAGCAGTTCTTC
TRBV15,TRBD2,TRBJ2-2,CATSRGTSGVYTGELFF,TGTGCCACCAGCAGGGGAACTAGCGGGGTATATACCGGGGAGCTGTTTTTT
TRBV7-3,-,TRBJ1-1,CASSRGGGEAFF,TGTGCCAGCAGCCGAGGAGGAGGTGAAGCTTTCTTT
TRBV29-1,-,TRBJ1-1,CSVNRDMNTEAFF,TGCAGCGTTAACAGGGACATGAACACTGAAGCTTTCTTT
TRBV5-5,-,TRBJ2-5,CASSPGGARQETQYF,TGTGCCAGCAGCCCTGGCGGGGCCAGACAAGAGACCCAGTACTTC
TRBV28,-,TRBJ2-7,CASSLPGYSYEQYF,TGTGCCAGCAGTTTACCAGGGTATTCCTACGAGCAGTACTTC
TRBV4-3,TRBD1,TRBJ1-5,CASSQDRDRGPGSQPQHF,TGCGCCAGCAGCCAAGATCGGGACAGGGGGCCAGGGAGTCAGCCCCAGCATTTT
TRBV5-8,-,TRBJ1-3,CASSLRLRQLIGNTIYF,TGTGCCAGCAGCTTGCGTCTCCGCCAGCTGATTGGAAACACCATATATTTT
TRBV4-1,TRBD1,TRBJ2-3,CASSQDGAGTGSDTQYF,TGCGCCAGCAGCCAAGATGGGGCTGGGACAGGGTCTGATACGCAGTATTTT
TRBV5-5,-,TRBJ1-2,CASSFPGYGYTF,TGTGCCAGCAGCTTTCCCGGGTACGGCTACACCTTC
TRBV12-5,TRBD1,TRBJ1-5,CASGSFGTGASNQPQHF,TGTGCTAGTGGTTCGTTCGGGACAGGGGCTAGCAATCAGCCCCAGCATTTT
TRBV19,-,TRBJ2-6,CASRNLIGVGANVLTF,TGTGCCAGTAGGAACCTCATTGGGGTTGGGGCCAACGTCCTGACTTTC
TRBV4-1,-,TRBJ1-3,CASSLGSSGNTIYF,TGCGCCAGCAGCCTCGGGAGCTCTGGAAACACCATATATTTT
TRBV20-1,-,TRBJ2-1,CSAPLEMEFF,TGCAGTGCTCCTCTAGAGATGGAGTTCTTC
TRBV19,-,TRBJ1-5,CASRYRAQPQHF,TGTGCCAGTAGGTACAGGGCCCAGCCCCAGCATTTT
TRBV18,TRBD1,TRBJ1-1,CASSPGTGGISTEAFF,TGTGCCAGCTCACCAGGGACAGGGGGAATATCCACTGAAGCTTTCTTT
TRBV11-3,TRBD1,TRBJ2-1,CASSRSMGQGLGGQFF,TGTGCCAGCAGCAGAAGTATGGGACAGGGTTTGGGAGGGCAGTTCTTC
TRBV5-1,-,TRBJ2-3,CASSLDDTDTQYF,TGCGCCAGCAGCTTGGATGACACAGATACGCAGTATTTT
TRBV27,-,TRBJ1-5,CASSGVGGSNQPQHF,TGTGCCAGCAGTGGGGTAGGGGGGAGCAATCAGCCCCAGCATTTT
TRBV18,TRBD2,TRBJ2-1,CASSRNGASGYNEQFF,TGTGCCAGCTCACGCAACGGGGCTAGCGGATACAATGAGCAGTTCTTC